The 8 T cell receptor beta chains reported below all come from one sample, sequenced in a study of metastatic and nonmetastatic thyroid tumors. No treatment had been given to any patient before thyroid surgery. TCRdb recomputed clones from the PCR reads via MiXCR. The sample includes 84,000 or so clones, less than 10% of them seen just once. The specimen was blood. These receptor sequences come from a female donor with papillary thyroid cancer or a benign thyroid nodule (not recorded which). Some clones in this sample may be carry-over from other donors' samples.

Ten or more counts support this clone. This chain joins TRBV7-2 and TRBJ1-1; D gene uncertain. This CDR3 is built from 14 residues. Germline V gene data show CDR1 as SGHTA and CDR2 as FQGNSA. V dropped 1 base and J dropped 4 bases, with 10 bases sitting between them. The CDR3 coding sequence is TGTGCCAGCAGCTTAGAGCGGTGGGGCACTGAAGCTTTCTTT. Translating gives CASSLERWGTEAFF.

A few counts support this clone. CDR3 protein: CASSADRDGQPQHF. Written as DNA, the CDR3 is TGTGCCAGCAGCGCCGATAGGGATGGGCAGCCCCAGCATTTT. The chain has TRBV9 and TRBJ1-5; D is unresolved. V was pared by 3 bases and J by 7 bases, with 14 bases between. The V gene's germline CDR1 is SGDLS and CDR2 YYNGEE. The CDR3 is 14 residues long.

This clone was counted between two and nine times. The chain carries TRBV12-3 or TRBV12-4 and TRBJ2-2; D gene uncertain. The germline V and J ends were trimmed by 6 bases and 2 bases, with 16 bases remaining between them. CDR3 length: 16 residues. The CDR3 here is CASSPRRADNTGELFF. The CDR3 bases are TGTGCCAGCAGCCCGAGAAGGGCGGACAACACCGGGGAGCTGTTTTTT.

This clone was found many times. The chain couples TRBV12-3 or TRBV12-4 to TRBJ1-1; TRBD1 is a possible D gene (5 bases). The CDR3 is 17 amino acids. V dropped 3 bases and J dropped 4 bases, with 21 bases sitting between them. For the CDR3, the DNA is TGTGCCAGCAGTTTGCCAGGGATGGCGATTAAGAGCACTGAAGCTTTCTTT. This codes for CASSLPGMAIKSTEAFF.

Only a few counts were recorded for this clone. A read error may be the cause here, since a much bigger clone is one base away. The chain couples TRBV10-1 to TRBJ1-5; no definite D call. The CDR3 is 12 residues long. CDR1 and CDR2 from the germline V gene are WNHNN and SYGVQD (reference sequence). CDR3 coding DNA: TGCGCCATCAGTGAGTCTAATCAGCCCCAGCATTTT. It encodes CAISESNQPQHF.

The rearrangement joins TRBV7-3 to TRBJ1-4; possible D gene TRBD1, 5 bases. The CDR3 runs to 12 residues. V gave up 6 bases and J gave up 5 bases, with 7 bases separating them. Germline V gene sequence: CDR1 SGHTA, CDR2 FQGTGA. DNA of the CDR3: TGTGCCAGCAGACGACAGAATGAAAAACTGTTTTTT. It translates to CASRRQNEKLFF.

About this clone itself: The CDR3 carries no conserved terminal phenylalanine or tryptophan, so it likely arises from a read error. Because the CDR3's place on the DNA is in doubt, the DNA is left out and the CDR3 is given as listed by TCRdb. This sequence joins TRBV20-1 and TRBJ2-1; TRBD2 is taken as the D call from the table, unchecked against the DNA. Germline V CDR1 and CDR2: DFQATT, SNEGSKA (reference sequence). Counting both end residues, the CDR3 totals 13 amino acids. This CDR3 reads CSASRVPKSRRAM.

The chain joins TRBV15 to TRBJ2-5; D possibly matches TRBD1 or TRBD2 (5 bases each). V was trimmed by 1 base and J by 5 bases, leaving 20 bases between them. The CDR3 has 17 amino acids. Looked up from germline, CDR1 is LNHNV and CDR2 is YYDKDF (reference sequence). The CDR3 coding sequence is TGTGCCACCAGCAGAGTGTGGGGCAGCGGTGGTGGGGAGACCCAGTACTTC. It yields the protein CATSRVWGSGGGETQYF. The whole variable domain, filled in from reference TRBV15 and TRBJ2-5, reads DAMVIQNPRYQVTQFGKPVTLSCSQTLNHNVMYWYQQKSSQAPKLLFHYYDKDFNNEADTPDNFQSRRPNTSFCFLDIRSPGLGDTAMYLCATSRVWGSGGGETQYFGPGTRLLVL.